The 15 T cell receptor beta chains given below trace back to one sample, sequenced in a study of Graves' ophthalmopathy and Graves' hyperthyroidism. Amplified TCR beta CDR3 regions were obtained using RNA transcripts as template. HTBI-primed RT-PCR formed the first round, and a multiplex PCR formed the second. TCRdb called the multiplex PCR reads again in MiXCR, with one record for every CDR3 protein. The sample contains about 16,000 distinct CDR3 sequences, about 43% of which appear only once. Sequencing was performed on peripheral blood. These receptors were taken from a woman in her forties with stable Graves' hyperthyroidism.

This clonotype was detected many times. V usage is TRBV7-9 and J usage is TRBJ1-4; a possible D gene is TRBD1 (5 bases). V lost 11 bases to trimming and J lost 5 bases, with 18 bases between them. Germline values: CDR1 SEHNR, CDR2 FQNEAQ (reference sequence). The CDR3 length is 14 residues. This CDR3 is CASQRGTVNEKLFF. In nucleotides, the CDR3 is TGTGCCTCCCAAAGAGGGACGGTCAATGAAAAACTGTTTTTT. The complete variable domain, with remaining parts taken from reference TRBV7-9 and TRBJ1-4, reads DTGVSQNPRHKITKRGQNVTFRCDPISEHNRLYWYRQTLGQGPEFLTYFQNEAQLEKSRLLSDRFSAERPKGSFSTLEIQRTEQGDSAMYLCASQRGTVNEKLFFGSGTQLSVL.

This clonotype turned up a few times. The chain couples TRBV12-3 or TRBV12-4 to TRBJ1-4, with a possible D match to TRBD1 (6 bases). CDR3 size: 13 residues. Trimming stripped 6 bases from V and 7 bases from J, with 12 bases between. The CDR3 here is CASSLDRTEKLFF. CDR3 sequence (DNA): TGTGCCAGCAGCCTTGACAGGACTGAAAAACTGTTTTTT.

The rearrangement joins TRBV6-2 or TRBV6-3 to TRBJ2-5; D is uncertain. The germline CDR1 and CDR2 sequences are MNHEY and SVGEGT. The germline V and J ends were trimmed by 0 bases and 2 bases, with 16 bases remaining between them. The CDR3 length is 17 residues. Here the CDR3 DNA reads TGTGCCAGCAGTTACTCCCAGCTTCGGCTCCCTCAAGAGACCCAGTACTTC. It translates to CASSYSQLRLPQETQYF.

The chain uses TRBV19 and TRBJ1-6; 7 bases map to TRBD1. The CDR3 is 14 amino acids. Looked up from germline, CDR1 is LNHDA and CDR2 is SQIVND (reference sequence). Losses at the gene ends were 8 bases for V and 13 bases for J; bases not matched to a gene: 14. The CDR3 nucleotides are TGTGCCAGTCACAGAGGAGGGGGCGCATACCCCCTCCACTTT. It yields the protein CASHRGGGAYPLHF.

On this clonotype: Its ends do not fully match the called genes, so a read error is possible. This rearrangement joins TRBV7-3 to TRBJ1-4; no clear D gene. The CDR3 length is 8 residues. The germline V gene encodes CDR1 SGHTA and CDR2 FQGTGA. This chain's CDR3 is CASSTTSF. CDR3 in DNA: TGTGCCAGCAGCACGACTAGTTTT.

This clonotype has a count of ten or more. The chain combines TRBV5-1 with TRBJ1-2; a weak D match, TRBD1 (5 bases). This CDR3 has 13 residues. Per the germline V gene, CDR1 is SGHRS and CDR2 is YFSETQ. Trimming pared 4 bases from V and 4 bases from J, leaving 11 bases between. The CDR3 region is CASSRDLRYGYTF. In nucleotides, the CDR3 is TGCGCCAGCAGCAGGGACCTTCGCTATGGCTACACCTTC.

This clonotype was seen ten or more times. The chain joins TRBV7-2 to TRBJ1-5; D uncertain. V was clipped by 5 bases and J by 1 base, with 21 bases between them. Germline CDR1 reads SGHTA; CDR2 reads FQGNSA. CDR3 length equals 18 residues. CDR3 sequence: CASSQEGPGIWSNQPQHF. The DNA for the CDR3 is TGTGCCAGCAGCCAGGAAGGACCCGGTATTTGGAGCAATCAGCCCCAGCATTTT.

V usage is TRBV7-9 and J usage is TRBJ2-7; 7 nucleotides agree with TRBD1. CDR3 length equals 14 residues. V lost 7 bases and J lost 11; bases outside the gene matches: 17. Germline lookup yields CDR1 SEHNR and CDR2 FQNEAQ (reference sequence). The CDR3 spells CASNRQGFYPLEYF. The CDR3 DNA sequence: TGTGCCAGCAATCGACAGGGCTTTTACCCCTTGGAGTACTTC.

The V call is TRBV6-2 or TRBV6-3, the J call TRBJ2-7; 12 nucleotides agree with TRBD2. The J segment lost 4 bases and the V segment lost 6 bases, leaving 4 bases of the junction unmatched. The CDR3 is made up of 14 amino acids. The germline V gene has CDR1 MNHEY and CDR2 SVGEGT. The CDR3 DNA sequence: TGTGCCAGCAGAAGACTAGCGGGAGTATACGAGCAGTACTTC. It yields the protein CASRRLAGVYEQYF.

Note on this clonotype: Sequence at one end of the junction differs from germline and may be a read error. The chain combines TRBV7-6 with TRBJ2-6, with TRBD2 as a possible D gene (6 bases). CDR1 and CDR2 (germline): SGHVS, FNYEAQ. The CDR3 has 14 residues. The CDR3 protein is CASSLVLGFGGLTF. CDR3 nucleotides: TGCGCCAGCAGCTTAGTTCTAGGCTTCGGGGGCCTGACTTTC.

With respect to this clonotype: Given the absence of the conserved phenylalanine or tryptophan at the CDR3 end, a read error is likely. The rearrangement uses TRBV24-1 and TRBJ1-3; D may be TRBD1 (6 bases). CDR1 is KGHDR and CDR2 is SFDVKD in the germline V gene. The length of the CDR3 is 17 residues. The CDR3 bases are TGTGCCATCAGTGATTCCAAATCACAGGGCTCTGGAAACACCATATATTCT. Translated, it gives CAISDSKSQGSGNTIYS.

V is TRBV10-2 and J is TRBJ1-6; the match to TRBD1 covers 9 bases. Germline V gene lookup returns CDR1 WSHSY and CDR2 SAAADI. V shed 7 bases and J 6 bases; nucleotides not matched to a gene: 4. This CDR3 contains 14 residues. CDR3 sequence (DNA): TGCGCCAGCACAGGGGACAGGGCTAATTCACCCCTCCACTTT. It specifies CASTGDRANSPLHF.

The V and J genes are TRBV7-9 and TRBJ2-5; tentatively, D is TRBD1 or TRBD2 (6 bases each). CDR1 SEHNR and CDR2 FQNEAQ come from the germline V gene (reference sequence). The V and J ends lost 1 base and 5 bases respectively, with 14 bases between them. The CDR3 totals 15 residues. The CDR3 reads CASSLDGGLLETQYF. The CDR3 bases are TGTGCCAGCAGCTTAGATGGGGGGCTGTTGGAGACCCAGTACTTC.

The chain is built from TRBV11-3 and TRBJ2-1, with a weak D call TRBD2 (6 bases). Germline V gene sequence: CDR1 SGHNT, CDR2 YENEEA. The CDR3 consists of 16 residues. The ends were cut back, 3 bases at V and 5 bases at J, with 17 bases in the middle. CDR3 amino acids: CASSLNSGLAHNEQFF. CDR3 nucleotides: TGTGCCAGCAGCTTGAATTCGGGTCTAGCGCACAATGAGCAGTTCTTC.

V usage is TRBV20-1 and J usage is TRBJ2-5; no reliable D call. Between the trimmed V and J ends, which lost 0 bases and 2 bases, there was a span of 4 bases. Germline V gene lookup returns CDR1 DFQATT and CDR2 SNEGSKA (reference sequence). The CDR3 sequence is 12 residues long. The CDR3 sequence: CSAREGQETQYF. The DNA of the CDR3 is TGCAGTGCTAGAGAGGGACAAGAGACCCAGTACTTC.